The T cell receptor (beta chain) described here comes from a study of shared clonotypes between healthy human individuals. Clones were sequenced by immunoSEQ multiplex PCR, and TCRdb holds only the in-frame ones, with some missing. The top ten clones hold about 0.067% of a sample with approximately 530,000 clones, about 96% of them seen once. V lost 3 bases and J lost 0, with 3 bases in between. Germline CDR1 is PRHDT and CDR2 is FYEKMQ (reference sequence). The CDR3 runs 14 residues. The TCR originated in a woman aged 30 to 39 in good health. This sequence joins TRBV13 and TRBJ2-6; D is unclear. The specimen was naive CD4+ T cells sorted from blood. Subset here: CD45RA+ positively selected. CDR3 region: CASSFSSGANVLTF. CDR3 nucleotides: TGTGCCAGCAGCTTCTCCTCTGGGGCCAACGTCCTGACTTTC.